These 20 T cell receptor beta chains were sequenced from one sample in a study of blood T cell repertoires in COVID-19. The table came from immunoSEQ multiplex PCR; TCRdb's copy has only in-frame clones and leaves some out. The data hold 270,000 or so clones, with about 90% observed a single time. Sequencing input: peripheral blood. The receptors shown here come from a woman in her 30s with COVID-19, enrolled during active disease.

This chain connects TRBV7-8 to TRBJ1-1, with D hard to call. Trimming took off 4 bases at V and 0 bases at J, with 6 bases between the two ends. CDR3 size: 13 residues. Germline V lookup: CDR1 SGHVS, CDR2 FQNEAQ. CDR3 sequence: CASSSSMNTEAFF. CDR3 DNA sequence: TGTGCCAGCAGCTCAAGCATGAACACTGAAGCTTTCTTT.

This clone has only one observation. V usage is TRBV19 and J usage is TRBJ1-5; no clear D gene. Germline CDR1 and CDR2: LNHDA and SQIVND (reference sequence). The ends were cut back, 3 bases at V and 0 bases at J, with 12 bases in the middle. The CDR3 is made up of 16 amino acids. The CDR3 spells CASSILRFDSNQPQHF. The CDR3 DNA reads TGTGCCAGTAGTATTTTGCGATTCGATAGCAATCAGCCCCAGCATTTT.

V and J are TRBV3-1 (or the pseudogene TRBV3-2) and TRBJ2-1; a weak D match, TRBD1 (5 bases). This CDR3 is 15 amino acids long. Germline V lookup: CDR1 LGHDT, CDR2 YNNKEL (reference sequence). Trimming cost V 2 bases and J 6 bases, with 14 bases left between them. The CDR3 here is CASSQRGIRSNEQFF. CDR3 sequence (DNA): TGTGCCAGCAGCCAAAGGGGTATAAGGTCCAATGAGCAGTTCTTC.

The chain employs TRBV5-1 and TRBJ2-2; D not resolved. CDR3 length: 15 residues. The V gene lost 0 bases and the J gene lost 0 bases, with 6 bases spanning the gap. Germline V lookup: CDR1 SGHRS, CDR2 YFSETQ. CDR3 nucleotide sequence: TGCGCCAGCAGCTTGGACACGACGAACACCGGGGAGCTGTTTTTT. Amino acids: CASSLDTTNTGELFF.

The gene calls are TRBV28 and TRBJ2-3; 8 nucleotides line up with TRBD2. This CDR3 is built from 15 residues. Germline V CDR1 and CDR2: MDHEN, SYDVKM. With 4 bases clipped from V and 1 base from J, the junction kept 4 bases outside the gene matches. This chain's CDR3 is CASSSGGEGTDTQYF. In DNA, the CDR3 is TGTGCCAGCAGTTCGGGGGGGGAAGGCACAGATACGCAGTATTTT.

This chain links TRBV7-6 with TRBJ2-7; 13 nucleotides agree with TRBD2. The CDR3 runs to 15 residues. Germline CDR1 and CDR2: SGHVS and FNYEAQ. The V and J ends lost 3 bases and 6 bases, in that order; junction bases with no gene match: 5. The CDR3: CASSFTSGGAVEQYF. CDR3 DNA: TGTGCCAGCAGCTTTACTAGCGGGGGGGCAGTCGAGCAGTACTTC.

This clone was observed once. The chain combines TRBV19 with TRBJ2-1; TRBD1 agrees at 7 bases. The germline CDR1 and CDR2 sequences are LNHDA and SQIVND (reference sequence). The CDR3 covers 16 residues. J lost 4 bases, V lost 4 bases, and 10 bases had no gene match. The CDR3 loop is CASSRSPGQLYNEQFF. CDR3 DNA: TGTGCCAGTAGTAGGAGCCCGGGACAGCTATACAATGAGCAGTTCTTC.

V and J are TRBV5-1 and TRBJ2-3; TRBD2 matches at 10 bases. The CDR3 sequence is 17 residues long. The germline V gene encodes CDR1 SGHRS and CDR2 YFSETQ. Trimming cost V 0 bases and J 3 bases; bases outside gene matches: 7. In DNA, the CDR3 is TGCGCCAGCAGCTTGGTTATCCTAGCGGGGGAGACAGATACGCAGTATTTT. Amino acid sequence: CASSLVILAGETDTQYF.

The chain uses TRBV7-9 and TRBJ1-2; 10 nucleotides match TRBD1. The trim removed 1 base at V and 0 bases at J, leaving 2 bases unmatched. The CDR3 extends over 16 amino acids. The germline CDR1 and CDR2 sequences are SEHNR and FQNEAQ (reference sequence). This chain's CDR3 is CASSLDGQGANYGYTF. CDR3 nucleotide sequence: TGTGCCAGCAGCTTAGACGGACAGGGGGCTAACTATGGCTACACCTTC.

The rearrangement joins TRBV28 to TRBJ1-4; D ambiguous. The CDR3 has 13 amino acids. CDR1 and CDR2 from the germline V gene are MDHEN and SYDVKM. The ends were cut back, 6 bases at V and 1 base at J, with 6 bases in the middle. The CDR3 spells CASSEGTNEKLFF. Here the CDR3 DNA reads TGTGCCAGCAGCGAGGGAACTAATGAAAAACTGTTTTTT.

J is TRBJ2-1 and V is TRBV7-2; maybe TRBD2 (7 bases). The germline V and J ends were trimmed by 5 bases and 9 bases, with 26 bases remaining between them. The CDR3 totals 17 residues. CDR1 and CDR2 (germline): SGHTA, FQGNSA. CDR3 sequence reads: CASSLRLGKGEGSEQFF. The CDR3 DNA is TGTGCCAGCAGCCTACGACTCGGAAAGGGGGAGGGTAGTGAGCAGTTCTTC.

This chain uses TRBV5-1 with TRBJ1-1; 12 bases agree with TRBD1. The CDR3 contains 17 residues. Germline V gene sequence: CDR1 SGHRS, CDR2 YFSETQ. The V and J ends lost 3 bases and 5 bases, in that order; junction bases with no gene match: 11. The CDR3: CASSSIGTGGRGTEAFF. DNA of the CDR3: TGCGCCAGCAGCTCCATTGGGACAGGGGGCCGAGGTACTGAAGCTTTCTTT.

This chain links TRBV18 with TRBJ2-1, with 9 bases lining up with TRBD2. CDR1 KGHSH and CDR2 LQKENI come from the germline V gene. Trimming took 2 bases from V and 8 from J; bases not matched to a gene: 7. There are 15 residues in the CDR3. The CDR3 spells CASSPEAGGPDEQFF. In nucleotides, the CDR3 is TGTGCCAGCTCACCAGAGGCGGGGGGGCCGGATGAGCAGTTCTTC.

This chain links TRBV5-4 with TRBJ2-7; possibly TRBD1 for D (5 bases). Germline CDR1 SGHNT, CDR2 YYREEE (reference sequence). CDR3 size: 15 residues. V lost 5 bases and J lost 10, with 25 bases in between. This chain's CDR3 is CASSNPGLGPKFQYF. The CDR3, as DNA: TGTGCCAGCAGTAACCCCGGCTTGGGGCCCAAATTCCAGTACTTC.

The chain joins TRBV9 to TRBJ2-3; 11 positions agree with TRBD2. This CDR3 spans 16 amino acids. CDR1 is SGDLS, CDR2 YYNGEE, per germline. Unmatched junction bases numbered 7, after V lost 0 bases and J lost 7 bases. The CDR3 region has the DNA TGTGCCAGCAGCGTAGTGAGTAGCGGGGGGGTGAATACGCAGTATTTT. Amino acids: CASSVVSSGGVNTQYF. Supplemented by reference TRBV9 and TRBJ2-3, the full variable domain reads DSGVTQTPKHLITATGQRVTLRCSPRSGDLSVYWYQQSLDQGLQFLIQYYNGEERAKGNILERFSAQQFPDLHSELNLSSLELGDSALYFCASSVVSSGGVNTQYFGPGTRLTVL.

DNA of the CDR3: TGTGCCACCCTCGGGGGAGGGGACTCACCCCTCCACTTT. Translation gives CATLGGGDSPLHF. The V call is TRBV19, the J call TRBJ1-6, with D perhaps matching TRBD1 (5 bases). Per germline, CDR1 LNHDA and CDR2 SQIVND (reference sequence). Trimming stripped 10 bases from V and 10 bases from J, with 17 bases between. The CDR3 contains 13 residues.

This chain's CDR3 is CASGGTGGYNEQFF. In nucleotides, the CDR3 is TGTGCCAGCGGTGGTACAGGGGGCTACAATGAGCAGTTCTTC. J is TRBJ2-1 and V is TRBV18, with 8 bases matching TRBD1. The CDR3 is 14 residues long. Per germline, CDR1 KGHSH and CDR2 LQKENI. J was trimmed by 3 bases and V by 8 bases; bases with no gene match: 6.

The gene calls are TRBV28 and TRBJ1-5; 11 bases agree with TRBD1. CDR1 MDHEN and CDR2 SYDVKM come from the germline V gene. There are 16 residues in the CDR3. Trimming removed 7 bases from V and 6 bases from J; junction bases left unmatched: 11. CDR3 sequence: CASTLGGQGVGQPQHF. In nucleotides, the CDR3 is TGTGCCAGCACCCTAGGGGGACAGGGGGTAGGTCAGCCCCAGCATTTT.

V is TRBV11-3 and J is TRBJ2-1; 8 bases agree with TRBD2. The CDR3 sequence is 14 residues long. The germline V gene has CDR1 SGHNT and CDR2 YENEEA. Losses at the gene ends were 5 bases for V and 7 bases for J; bases not matched to a gene: 7. The CDR3 here is CASSPGGGRNEQFF. The CDR3 nucleotides read TGTGCCAGCAGCCCCGGGGGGGGGAGAAATGAGCAGTTCTTC.

Written as DNA, the CDR3 is TGTGCCAGCAGCAAAAAAGCGGGACCAGGGTTAGACAGGGGGCTCACTGAAGCTTTCTTT. It yields the protein CASSKKAGPGLDRGLTEAFF. The chain links TRBV21-1 to TRBJ1-1; the table gives TRBD1 as D, unverified against the DNA. TRBV21-1 is marked as a pseudogene. The CDR3 covers 20 residues.